This T cell receptor (beta chain) was identified during a study of T-cell memory formation after mild COVID-19 (dated by TCRdb to 2020 to 2022). Regarding the study in general: TCR sequence clusters from the two donors were largely donor specific. In two donors, T-cell clones that expanded and contracted after mild COVID-19 were followed by sequencing TCRalpha and TCRbeta repertoires longitudinally. The cohort was made up of two young adult volunteers, one female and one male, who were previously healthy.

Instrument used: Illumina NovaSeq 6000. TCRalpha and TCRbeta cDNA libraries were built by 5'RACE with constant-segment primers, adding sample barcodes and unique molecular identifiers. Trizol reagent was used to extract RNA from every sample. Library amplification was performed in two PCR steps, and a second sample barcode and Illumina TruSeq adapters were introduced in the second step. The libraries were sequenced on an Illumina NovaSeq using 2 x 150 bp paired-end reads. As for how the authors treated the data: The reads were demultiplexed and collapsed into UMI-guided consensus sequences using migec v1.2.7. Using mixcr v2.1.11, UMI consensuses were aligned to TRA and TRB V and J templates and then assembled into clonotypes. A clonotype was counted as expanded or contracted only when both edgeR and NoisET called the clonotype significant, with the noise models trained on biological replicates. For edgeR calls, a false discovery rate-adjusted p below 0.01 and a log2 fold-change threshold of 1 were applied. As an exploratory analysis of dynamics, max-normalized trajectories of the 1000 most abundant clonotypes were examined with PCA combined with hierarchical clustering. Separately sequenced CD4+ and CD8+ repertoires were used to assign the CD4 or CD8 phenotype of responding clones. TCRdb redid the processing of the public reads, applying fastp at Q25 and MiXCR, and retained in-frame beta chains. Each entry merges the rows of one CDR3 protein and shows their most common DNA and genes. TCRdb's processing, not the authors', yielded these V and J calls. The sample data list 350,000 to 500,000 distinct CDR3 sequences, and about a sixth of these were observed just once. About 22% of the sample is in the top ten clones.

PBMCs were isolated by Ficoll-Paque density gradient centrifugation. Study-wide conclusions, independent of this receptor: Only two mild cases were covered in the study, and larger cohorts including severe cases with pre-infection samples were considered necessary. Some responding clones were detected in pre-infection memory, suggesting pre-existing cross-reactive memory T cells joined the SARS-CoV-2 response. SARS-CoV-2 specificity of the second-wave clones peaking on day 37 was not confirmed. Contracting CD4+ clones turned up mainly in the CM and EM memory subsets, whereas EMRA was where CD8+ clones were enriched. Clones that contracted from day 15 to 85 showed balanced CD4/CD8 phenotypes, whereas a second wave of clones that expanded from day 15 to 37 leaned towards CD4+.

This clonotype was seen only once. No cognate antigen has been identified for it. Per-nucleotide qualities are absent, and no much larger clonotype sits a single base away. One read alone provides weak support. The CDR3 has 14 amino acids, counting the end cysteine and phenylalanine. This entry keeps only the CDR3 DNA: 42 bases, framed from base 1. Reading the germline V gene gives CDR1 SGHRS and CDR2 YFSETQ. Germline trimming amounts to 4 bases on V and 6 bases on J, with 9 as the count of junction bases outside the gene matches. In this chain, TRBV5-1 is recombined with TRBJ2-7; TRBD1 agrees with 8 junctional bases. The source is a man between 18 and 29 years old who had mild COVID-19 (a few samples of this study predate the infection). The sample titles of this study are shuffled in the database, so cell type and time point are left out; the donor was told from shared clones. The sample comprised PBMCs or a T cell subset sorted from them (not recorded which). The CDR3 has the sequence CASSRPGQGSEQYF. The nucleotide sequence reads TGCGCCAGCAGCCGCCCCGGACAGGGAAGCGAGCAGTACTTC.